This T cell receptor beta chain emerged from a study of CD8 T cells in Susac syndrome. Germline V gene data show CDR1 as SGHTA and CDR2 as FQGTGA. CDR3 size: 14 residues. V was clipped by 5 bases and J by 3 bases, with 14 bases between them. Isolation of CD8+ and CD4+ T cells was performed negatively, whereas enrichment of TEMRA cells was done by FACS. Random hexamers were used to reverse transcribe the RNA input (0.5 to 1 ug). The TCR beta CDR3 was amplified by immunoSEQ multiplex PCR across 54 Vbeta, 13 Jbeta. TCRdb ran MiXCR on the immunoSEQ multiplex PCR reads and lists one entry per CDR3 protein. The repertoire holds roughly 170,000 distinct CDR3 sequences, with 80% to 95% as singletons.

The clonotype was recovered from a human donor with multiple sclerosis. The rearrangement uses TRBV7-3 and TRBJ2-7; D may correspond to TRBD1 or TRBD2 (6 bases each). The sequencing input was CD4+ T cells from PBMCs. The CDR3 here is CASSPGAGFYEQYF. DNA for the CDR3: TGTGCCAGCAGCCCGGGGGCCGGATTCTACGAGCAGTACTTC.